This TCR beta chain is from a study of regulatory T cells in long-lasting Graves disease. Study-level findings and limits: TCR diversity in persistent Graves' patients was below that of newly diagnosed ones. The persistent group shared roughly 2,700 public clonotypes, more than the approximately 890 shared by new patients.

Looked up from germline, CDR1 is MNHNS and CDR2 is SASEGT. Trimming stripped 5 bases from V and 7 bases from J, with 21 bases between. The CDR3 runs 16 residues. This clonotype has a count of ten or more. Its antigen is as yet unknown. The time point: newly diagnosed GD, antithyroid drugs for less than 3 months. PBMCs provided the RNA from which the TCR library was made. TCR beta libraries were built with iRepertoire HTBI primers and Arm-PCR of CDR3 regions. TCRdb reanalysed the multiplex PCR reads using MiXCR and keeps one entry per CDR3 protein. The sample lists a few hundred thousand distinct CDR3 sequences; around 16% were seen once. These same data were also listed under a study on T cells in Graves' hyperthyroidism and ophthalmopathy.

The clonotype was recovered from a woman aged 40 to 50 with Graves disease. The sample here was peripheral blood mononuclear cells (PBMCs), taken at new diagnosis, from a patient treated with antithyroid drugs. The rearrangement links TRBV6-1 to TRBJ2-1; the D gene is possibly TRBD2 (6 bases). This chain's CDR3 is CASSTHGSSGLNEQFF. CDR3 nucleotides: TGTGCCAGCAGTACTCACGGGAGCTCCGGTCTAAATGAGCAGTTCTTC.